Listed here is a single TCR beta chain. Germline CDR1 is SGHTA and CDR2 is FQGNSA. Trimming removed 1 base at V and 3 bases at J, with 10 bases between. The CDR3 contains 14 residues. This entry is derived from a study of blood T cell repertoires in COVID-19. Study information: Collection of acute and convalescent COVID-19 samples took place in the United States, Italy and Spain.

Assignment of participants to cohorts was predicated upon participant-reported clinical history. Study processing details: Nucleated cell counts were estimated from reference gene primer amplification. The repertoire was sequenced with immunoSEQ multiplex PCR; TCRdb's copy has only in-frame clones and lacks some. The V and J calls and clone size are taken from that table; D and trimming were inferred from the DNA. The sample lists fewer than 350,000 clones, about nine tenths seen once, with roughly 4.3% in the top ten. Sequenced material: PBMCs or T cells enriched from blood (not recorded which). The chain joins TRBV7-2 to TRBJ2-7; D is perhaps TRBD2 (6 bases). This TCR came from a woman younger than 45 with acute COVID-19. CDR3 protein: CASSLGGVDYEQYF. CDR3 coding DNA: TGTGCCAGCAGCTTAGGCGGGGTGGACTACGAGCAGTACTTC.